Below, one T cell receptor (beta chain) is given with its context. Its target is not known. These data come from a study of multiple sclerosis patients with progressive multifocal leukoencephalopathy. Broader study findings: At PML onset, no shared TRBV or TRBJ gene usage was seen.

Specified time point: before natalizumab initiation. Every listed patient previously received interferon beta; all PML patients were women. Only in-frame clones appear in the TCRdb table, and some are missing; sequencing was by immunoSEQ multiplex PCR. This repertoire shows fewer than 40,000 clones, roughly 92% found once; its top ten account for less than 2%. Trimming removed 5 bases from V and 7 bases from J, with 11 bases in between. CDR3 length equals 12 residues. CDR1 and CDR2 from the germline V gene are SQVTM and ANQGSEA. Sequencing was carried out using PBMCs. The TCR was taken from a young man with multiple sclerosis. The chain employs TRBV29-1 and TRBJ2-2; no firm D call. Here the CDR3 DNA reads TGCAGCGTTTGGGCCTCAGGCGGGGAGCTGTTTTTT. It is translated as CSVWASGGELFF.